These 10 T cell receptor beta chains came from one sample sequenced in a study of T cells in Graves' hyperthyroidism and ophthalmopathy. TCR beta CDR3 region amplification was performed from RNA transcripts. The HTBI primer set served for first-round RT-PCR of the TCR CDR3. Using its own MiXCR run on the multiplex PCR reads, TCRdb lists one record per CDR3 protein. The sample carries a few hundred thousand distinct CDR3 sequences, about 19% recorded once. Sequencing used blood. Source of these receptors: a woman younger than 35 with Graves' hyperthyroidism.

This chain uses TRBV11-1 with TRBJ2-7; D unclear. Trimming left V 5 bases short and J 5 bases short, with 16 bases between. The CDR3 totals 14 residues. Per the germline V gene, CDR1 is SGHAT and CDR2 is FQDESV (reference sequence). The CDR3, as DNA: TGTGCCAGCAGCCCGACGACAAGTCCCAACGAGCAGTACTTC. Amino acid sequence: CASSPTTSPNEQYF.

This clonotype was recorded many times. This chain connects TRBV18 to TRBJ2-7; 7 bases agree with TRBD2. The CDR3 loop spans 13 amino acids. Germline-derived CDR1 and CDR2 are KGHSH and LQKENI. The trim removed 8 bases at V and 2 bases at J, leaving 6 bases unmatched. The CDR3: CASSPGGTYEQYF. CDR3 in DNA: TGTGCCAGCAGTCCGGGGGGAACCTACGAGCAGTACTTC. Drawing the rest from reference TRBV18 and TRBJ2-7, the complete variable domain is NAGVMQNPRHLVRRRGQEARLRCSPMKGHSHVYWYRQLPEEGLKFMVYLQKENIIDESGMPKERFSAEFPKEGPSILRIQQVVRGDSAAYFCASSPGGTYEQYFGPGTRLTVT.

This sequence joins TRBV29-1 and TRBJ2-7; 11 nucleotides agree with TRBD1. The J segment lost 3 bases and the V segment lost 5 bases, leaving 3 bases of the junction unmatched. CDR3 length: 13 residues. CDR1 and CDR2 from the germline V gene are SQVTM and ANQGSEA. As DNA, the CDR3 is TGCAGCGTTACCGGGACAGGGGGCTACGAGCAGTACTTC. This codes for CSVTGTGGYEQYF.

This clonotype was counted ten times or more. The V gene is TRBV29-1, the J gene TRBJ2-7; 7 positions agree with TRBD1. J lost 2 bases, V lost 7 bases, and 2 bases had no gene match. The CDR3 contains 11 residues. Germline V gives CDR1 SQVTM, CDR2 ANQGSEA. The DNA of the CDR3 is TGCAGCGGGGGACAGACCTACGAGCAGTACTTC. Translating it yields CSGGQTYEQYF.

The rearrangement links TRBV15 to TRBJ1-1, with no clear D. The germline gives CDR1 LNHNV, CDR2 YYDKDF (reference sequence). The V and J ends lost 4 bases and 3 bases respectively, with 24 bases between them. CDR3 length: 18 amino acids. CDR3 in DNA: TGTGCCACCAGCACCAACACGCCGTACAGCCTTTTTTACACTGAAGCTTTCTTT. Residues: CATSTNTPYSLFYTEAFF.

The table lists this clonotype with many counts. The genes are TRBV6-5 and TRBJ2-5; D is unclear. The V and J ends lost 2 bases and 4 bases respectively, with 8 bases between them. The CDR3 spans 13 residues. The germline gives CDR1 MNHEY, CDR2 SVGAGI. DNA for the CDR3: TGTGCCAGCAGTTACGGGTTTGGAGAGACCCAGTACTTC. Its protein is CASSYGFGETQYF.

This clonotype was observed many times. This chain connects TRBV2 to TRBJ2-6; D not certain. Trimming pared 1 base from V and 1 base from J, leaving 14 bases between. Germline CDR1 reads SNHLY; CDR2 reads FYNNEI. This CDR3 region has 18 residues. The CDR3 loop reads CASSEGRFAFSGANVLTF. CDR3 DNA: TGTGCCAGCAGTGAAGGACGATTTGCCTTTTCTGGGGCCAACGTCCTGACTTTC.

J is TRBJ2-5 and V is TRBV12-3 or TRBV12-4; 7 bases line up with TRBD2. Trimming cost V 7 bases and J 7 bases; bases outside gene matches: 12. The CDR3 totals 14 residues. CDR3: CASTTGTTSGTQYF. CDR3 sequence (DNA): TGTGCCAGCACCACCGGGACTACCTCGGGGACCCAGTACTTC.

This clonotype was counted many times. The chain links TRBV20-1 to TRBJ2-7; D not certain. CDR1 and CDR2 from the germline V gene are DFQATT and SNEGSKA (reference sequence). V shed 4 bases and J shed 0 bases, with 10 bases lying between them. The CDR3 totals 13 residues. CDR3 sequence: CSAKQEFSYEQYF. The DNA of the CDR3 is TGCAGTGCTAAGCAGGAATTCTCCTACGAGCAGTACTTC.

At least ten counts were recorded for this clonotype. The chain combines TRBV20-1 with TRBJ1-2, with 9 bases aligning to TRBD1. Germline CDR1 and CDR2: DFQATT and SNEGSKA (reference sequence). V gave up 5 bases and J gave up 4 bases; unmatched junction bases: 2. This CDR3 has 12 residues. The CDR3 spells CSALGQGYGYTF. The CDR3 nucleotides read TGCAGTGCTCTGGGACAGGGCTATGGCTACACCTTC.